Only a few counts were recorded for the clone carrying this T cell receptor beta chain. This sample was included in a study of T-cell reconstitution after alpha-beta-depleted transplantation in children. Germline-derived CDR1 and CDR2 are SGHVS and FNYEAQ. This CDR3 has 15 residues. V lost 3 bases to trimming and J lost 4 bases; unmatched junction nucleotides: 3. The authors prepared the TCRbeta library with unique molecular identifiers. TCRdb re-analysed the PCR reads in MiXCR, keeping a single row per CDR3 protein. The table lists around 240,000 distinct CDR3 sequences, about 8.8% of them singletons.

The sample in question was PBMCs from the stem cell graft donor, obtained from the stem cell graft. This receptor was taken from a human donor who donated a stem cell graft to a child with SCID. The chain has TRBV7-6 and TRBJ1-5; 10 bases map to TRBD1. DNA for the CDR3: TGTGCCAGCAGCTTCGGGACAGGGGCGAATCAGCCCCAGCATTTT. It codes for CASSFGTGANQPQHF.